Listed here are 27 T cell receptor beta chains from one sample, sequenced in a study of T cells expressing NK-cell markers. From its re-call of the 5' RACE reads, TCRdb lists each CDR3 protein once, without DNA. The table lists roughly 430,000 distinct CDR3 sequences. Sample: blood T cells: a sorted CD56 or NKG2C T cell subset, CD4+ or CD8+ T cells, or bulk PBMC T cells (not recorded which). These receptors were obtained from a woman aged 18-70 years in good health.

The rearrangement uses TRBV9 and TRBJ1-4; the D call of TRBD1 rests on TCRdb alone, since no DNA is present to check it. CDR3 length: 15 residues. Germline assignment: CDR1 SGDLS and CDR2 YYNGEE. The CDR3 sequence: CASSEGGATGEKLFF.

This rearrangement joins TRBV29-1 to TRBJ1-2; absent DNA, TCRdb's TRBD1 call cannot be checked. Germline lookup yields CDR1 SQVTM and CDR2 ANQGSEA. This CDR3 region has 12 residues. The CDR3 region is CSVSGLSYGYTF. The full variable domain, its missing parts supplied by reference TRBV29-1 and TRBJ1-2, is SAVISQKPSRDICQRGTSLTIQCQVDSQVTMMFWYRQQPGQSLTLIATANQGSEATYESGFVIDKFPISRPNLTFSTLTVSNMSPEDSSIYLCSVSGLSYGYTFGSGTRLTVV.

V is TRBV30 and J is TRBJ1-1; TCRdb calls TRBD1, which cannot be checked without DNA. This CDR3 comprises 14 residues. The germline CDR1 and CDR2 sequences are GTSNPN and SVGIG (reference sequence). The CDR3 is CAWRTGARDTEAFF.

V is TRBV28 and J is TRBJ1-2. This CDR3 has 13 residues. From germline, CDR1 is MDHEN and CDR2 SYDVKM. CDR3 sequence reads: CASSLTQLWGYTF.

The rearrangement links TRBV27 to TRBJ2-5. This CDR3 contains 13 residues. Looked up from germline, CDR1 is MNHEY and CDR2 is SMNVEV (reference sequence). CDR3 protein: CASSLLPQETQYF.

The rearrangement links TRBV28 to TRBJ2-7; TCRdb's D gene call, TRBD1, goes unchecked for lack of DNA. Germline CDR1 MDHEN, CDR2 SYDVKM. The CDR3 has 14 residues. The CDR3 spells CASTEGGAHYEQYF.

The chain joins TRBV7-2 to TRBJ2-1; TCRdb's assignment of TRBD1 cannot be checked, as there is no DNA. The CDR3 has 16 amino acids. Germline V gene data show CDR1 as SGHTA and CDR2 as FQGNSA. This CDR3 reads CASSLVGTGEYNEQFF.

J is TRBJ2-3 and V is TRBV12-3 or TRBV12-4. The CDR3 is 13 amino acids. CDR3 residues: CASSLKGPDTQYF.

This CDR3 is CSARPGGVNTEAFF. This chain links TRBV20-1 with TRBJ1-1; without DNA, the TCRdb call of TRBD1 cannot be checked. The germline V gene has CDR1 DFQATT and CDR2 SNEGSKA (reference sequence). The CDR3 runs 14 residues.

This rearrangement joins TRBV29-1 to TRBJ1-1. Germline V CDR1 and CDR2: SQVTM, ANQGSEA. The CDR3 is made up of 12 amino acids. The CDR3 protein is CSVGQADTEAFF. Full variable domain (missing parts from reference TRBV29-1 and TRBJ1-1): SAVISQKPSRDICQRGTSLTIQCQVDSQVTMMFWYRQQPGQSLTLIATANQGSEATYESGFVIDKFPISRPNLTFSTLTVSNMSPEDSSIYLCSVGQADTEAFFGQGTRLTVV.

V usage is TRBV27 and J usage is TRBJ2-6; the TCRdb D gene call, TRBD1, has no DNA to confirm it. CDR3 length equals 18 residues. The germline gives CDR1 MNHEY, CDR2 SMNVEV (reference sequence). CDR3 in amino acids: CASSLRAGGHSGANVLTF. Complete variable domain (other parts from reference TRBV27 and TRBJ2-6): EAQVTQNPRYLITVTGKKLTVTCSQNMNHEYMSWYRQDPGLGLRQIYYSMNVEVTDKGDVPEGYKVSRKEKRNFPLILESPSPNQTSLYFCASSLRAGGHSGANVLTFGAGSRLTVL.

V is TRBV5-1 and J is TRBJ2-7; the D gene TCRdb calls, TRBD2, cannot be checked with no DNA. Germline V CDR1 and CDR2: SGHRS, YFSETQ. The CDR3 totals 15 residues. This CDR3 reads CASSLRTSGFGEQYF.

The V gene is TRBV27, the J gene TRBJ1-5. This CDR3 spans 12 amino acids. Germline V gene sequence: CDR1 MNHEY, CDR2 SMNVEV (reference sequence). The CDR3 sequence is CASTDGNQPQHF.

The chain is built from TRBV15 and TRBJ1-1; absent DNA, TCRdb's TRBD1 call cannot be checked. Germline V gives CDR1 LNHNV, CDR2 YYDKDF (reference sequence). The CDR3 runs 13 residues. The CDR3 is CATSYLQGMGAFF. Variable domain in full (rest from reference TRBV15 and TRBJ1-1): DAMVIQNPRYQVTQFGKPVTLSCSQTLNHNVMYWYQQKSSQAPKLLFHYYDKDFNNEADTPDNFQSRRPNTSFCFLDIRSPGLGDTAMYLCATSYLQGMGAFFGQGTRLTVV.

The chain has TRBV20-1 and TRBJ2-3; TCRdb reports TRBD2, a call that lacks DNA to check it against. CDR3 size: 15 residues. Germline assignment: CDR1 DFQATT and CDR2 SNEGSKA (reference sequence). The CDR3 loop is CSALQLARDTDTQYF.

The V call is TRBV20-1, the J call TRBJ1-5; TCRdb's D gene call, TRBD1, goes unchecked for lack of DNA. CDR1 is DFQATT, CDR2 SNEGSKA, per germline (reference sequence). CDR3 length: 14 residues. This CDR3 reads CSAWDRYSNQPQHF.

This chain joins TRBV7-3 and TRBJ2-1. This CDR3 has 13 amino acids. Germline assignment: CDR1 SGHTA and CDR2 FQGTGA. CDR3 sequence reads: CASSVWWGNEQFF.

The rearrangement links TRBV9 to TRBJ2-1. The CDR3 totals 12 residues. CDR1 SGDLS and CDR2 YYNGEE come from the germline V gene. The CDR3 protein is CASSVAEEEQFF.

The chain couples TRBV12-3 or TRBV12-4 to TRBJ1-6; as DNA is missing, the TRBD1 call by TCRdb cannot be tested. The CDR3 sequence is 17 residues long. This chain's CDR3 is CASSSSIRVVRDSPLHF.

V gene TRBV5-1 combines with J gene TRBJ1-1; TCRdb reports TRBD1, a call that lacks DNA to check it against. Germline CDR1 SGHRS, CDR2 YFSETQ. The CDR3 extends over 15 amino acids. CDR3 in amino acids: CASSPNRGAGTEAFF.

The rearrangement uses TRBV18 and TRBJ2-2; TCRdb outputs TRBD1, but without DNA this stays unchecked. The germline V gene has CDR1 KGHSH and CDR2 LQKENI. The length of the CDR3 is 16 residues. The CDR3 sequence: CASSVGQAANTGELFF.

This CDR3 is CASFPRLRGYGYTF. The chain carries TRBV6-1 and TRBJ1-2; checking the TCRdb D call of TRBD1 is not possible without DNA. The CDR3 extends over 14 amino acids. The V gene's germline CDR1 is MNHNS and CDR2 SASEGT.

The chain has TRBV29-1 and TRBJ2-1. Germline V gives CDR1 SQVTM, CDR2 ANQGSEA. The CDR3 is 11 amino acids. The CDR3 spells CSVISLDEQFF.

V usage is TRBV28 and J usage is TRBJ2-7; TCRdb's D gene call, TRBD1, goes unchecked for lack of DNA. Germline values: CDR1 MDHEN, CDR2 SYDVKM. The CDR3 loop spans 15 amino acids. CDR3 amino acids: CASRPTGGESYEQYF.

This chain joins TRBV27 and TRBJ2-1; as DNA is missing, the TRBD2 call by TCRdb cannot be tested. CDR1 is MNHEY, CDR2 SMNVEV, per germline (reference sequence). The CDR3 spans 16 residues. The CDR3 loop reads CASSLSSSGLYNEQFF.

The rearrangement joins TRBV18 to TRBJ2-2; TCRdb returns TRBD2, unconfirmable since there is no DNA. CDR1 is KGHSH and CDR2 is LQKENI in the germline V gene. This CDR3 contains 15 residues. This chain's CDR3 is CASSPIELDAGELFF.

V gene TRBV12-3 or TRBV12-4 combines with J gene TRBJ1-5; TCRdb's D call, TRBD1, is unchecked because there is no DNA. The CDR3 loop spans 15 amino acids. The chain's CDR3 is CASSTQGAVSQPQHF.